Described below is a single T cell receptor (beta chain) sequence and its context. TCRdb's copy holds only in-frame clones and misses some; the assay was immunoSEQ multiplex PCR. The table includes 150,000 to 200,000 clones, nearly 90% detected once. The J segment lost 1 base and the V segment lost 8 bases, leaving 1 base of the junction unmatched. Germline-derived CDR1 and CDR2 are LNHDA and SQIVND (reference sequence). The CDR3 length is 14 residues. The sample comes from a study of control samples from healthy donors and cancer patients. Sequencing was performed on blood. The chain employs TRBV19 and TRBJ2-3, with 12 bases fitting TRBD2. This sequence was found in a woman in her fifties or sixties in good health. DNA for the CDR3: TGTGCCAGTGCTAGCGGGGGGGGCACAGATACGCAGTATTTT. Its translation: CASASGGGTDTQYF.